The 6 T cell receptor beta chains below were found in one sample sequenced in a study of shared clonotypes between healthy human individuals. Only in-frame clones appear in the TCRdb table, and some are missing; sequencing was by immunoSEQ multiplex PCR. The sample records around 510,000 clones, roughly 72% being singletons. Sequencing was done on a sample of PBMCs. These receptors were collected from a middle-aged woman in good health. Some clones in this sample may be carry-over from other donors' samples.

This clone has just one count. The V and J genes are TRBV6-1 and TRBJ2-1; no definite D call. The CDR3 totals 15 residues. The V gene's germline CDR1 is MNHNS and CDR2 SASEGT. V was pared by 7 bases and J by 1 base, with 14 bases between. CDR3 DNA sequence: TGTGCCAGCACTCTCTCCCGGGCTTCCTACAATGAGCAGTTCTTC. It specifies CASTLSRASYNEQFF.

This clone was seen a few times. This sequence joins TRBV5-1 and TRBJ2-3; D remains unclear. V was trimmed by 5 bases and J by 1 base, leaving 8 bases between them. CDR1 SGHRS and CDR2 YFSETQ come from the germline V gene. CDR3 size: 13 residues. In DNA, the CDR3 is TGCGCCAGCAGGGAGATGGGCACAGATACGCAGTATTTT. This gives the protein CASREMGTDTQYF.

This chain connects TRBV5-1 to TRBJ1-2; D possibly corresponds to TRBD1 (5 bases). Trimming removed 1 base at V and 7 bases at J, with 17 bases between. Germline loops: CDR1 SGHRS, CDR2 YFSETQ. CDR3 size: 15 residues. The CDR3 loop is CASSLRQGGAFGYTF. The DNA for the CDR3 is TGCGCCAGCAGCTTGAGGCAGGGCGGGGCTTTTGGCTACACCTTC.

The V call is TRBV6-1, the J call TRBJ2-3, with D perhaps given as TRBD1 or TRBD2 (6 bases each). The CDR3 spans 14 residues. The germline V and J ends were trimmed by 3 bases and 5 bases, with 12 bases remaining between them. Germline CDR1 reads MNHNS; CDR2 reads SASEGT. CDR3 sequence (DNA): TGTGCCAGCAGTGAGAGGGGGGTATTAGATACGCAGTATTTT. Encoded protein: CASSERGVLDTQYF.

As regards this clone: The identical CDR3 is also encoded by other nucleotide sequences in the sample. The J gene is TRBJ1-5, the V gene TRBV28; D gene unclear. Looked up from germline, CDR1 is MDHEN and CDR2 is SYDVKM. The CDR3 length is 12 residues. V was trimmed by 3 bases and J by 7 bases, leaving 7 bases between them. In DNA form, the CDR3 reads TGTGCCAGCAGTTTGGCAAGGCAGCCCCAGCATTTT. Its translation is CASSLARQPQHF.

The chain couples TRBV6-4 to TRBJ2-1; 16 bases agree with TRBD2. In germline, CDR1 is MRHNA, CDR2 SNTAGT. This CDR3 has 20 residues. V trimming: 9 bases; J trimming: 2 bases; junction bases outside the gene matches: 16. The CDR3 DNA is TGTGCCAGGGTGATTGGGACTAGCGGGAGGGTGGGATACACCTACAATGAGCAGTTCTTC. This encodes CARVIGTSGRVGYTYNEQFF.